The entry below gives a single T cell receptor (beta chain) sequence along with its context. As yet, its antigen is unknown. Profiled with immunoSEQ multiplex PCR; TCRdb holds only in-frame clones, not every one. In the table there are 81,000 or so clones, over 80% of which are singletons. CDR3 length: 17 residues. From germline, CDR1 is SEHNR and CDR2 FQNEAQ (reference sequence). The trim removed 2 bases at V and 3 bases at J, leaving 5 bases unmatched. The sample comes from a study of graft-versus-host responses after intestinal transplantation. Across the study: Isolated intestinal, liver-intestinal, or multivisceral transplants were what recipients had. All recipients got anti-thymocyte globulin induction, then tacrolimus and steroids for approximately 3 years.

The study, taken as a whole, reports: Individuals carrying graft-donor T cell macrochimerism showed high graft-versus-host to host-versus-graft clonal ratios in allografts. Detection of GvH clones occurred in recipient marrow, and some had their first appearance in ileum or blood.

Source: unstimulated CD8+ T cells sorted from spleen or lymph node cells, taken before transplant. The origin of this receptor is a human donor who was the organ donor for an intestinal transplant. The chain uses TRBV7-9 and TRBJ2-2, with 11 positions matching TRBD2. CDR3 amino acids: CASSLSGLAAYTGELFF. The CDR3 bases are TGTGCCAGCAGCTTATCGGGACTAGCGGCATACACCGGGGAGCTGTTTTTT. The full variable domain, in which reference TRBV7-9 and TRBJ2-2 provide the parts outside the CDR3, is DTGVSQNPRHKITKRGQNVTFRCDPISEHNRLYWYRQTLGQGPEFLTYFQNEAQLEKSRLLSDRFSAERPKGSFSTLEIQRTEQGDSAMYLCASSLSGLAAYTGELFFGEGSRLTVL.